This T cell receptor (beta chain) was obtained from a study of T cells in Graves' hyperthyroidism and ophthalmopathy. What was amplified from RNA transcripts were TCR beta CDR3 regions. HTBI primers were the set used in a first-round RT-PCR of the TCR CDR3. TCRdb re-called the multiplex PCR reads with MiXCR, one entry per CDR3 protein. The repertoire includes more than 550,000 distinct CDR3 sequences, 15% to 20% of them detected once, and 15% to 17% sits in the top ten. This clonotype was seen repeatedly, ten times or more. Between the trimmed V and J ends, which lost 1 base and 6 bases, there was a span of 10 bases. From germline, CDR1 is SGHTA and CDR2 FQGNSA. CDR3 length equals 14 residues.

The sequence came from a man aged 50-59 years with Graves' hyperthyroidism. Sequences were obtained from blood. V gene TRBV7-2 combines with J gene TRBJ2-1; D is ambiguous. CDR3 region: CASSLVRVSNEQFF. The CDR3 DNA is TGTGCCAGCAGCTTAGTACGTGTTTCCAATGAGCAGTTCTTC.